This TCR beta chain was recovered during a study of cytomegalovirus exposure and HLA in healthy donors. Points from the study as a whole: An analysis that came later showed most CMV-associated TCR beta chains appearing HLA-restricted. The classifier reportedly diagnosed cytomegalovirus status with high specificity and sensitivity. According to an earlier analysis, most TCR beta V segments yielded productive rearrangements about 87% or about 30% of the time.

This clone was seen a handful of times. The antigen is unknown. Use of 60 Vbeta and 13 Jbeta primers characterized the PCR. Clones were sequenced by immunoSEQ multiplex PCR, and TCRdb holds only the in-frame ones, with some missing. In the table there are about 190,000 clones, roughly 80% of which are singletons. This CDR3 has 16 amino acids. V lost 6 bases, J lost 9 bases, and 21 bases lay in between. The germline V gene encodes CDR1 MDHEN and CDR2 SYDVKM. This receptor was obtained from a woman aged 18-29 years in good health and CMV-seronegative. The source material was PBMCs. The chain uses TRBV28 and TRBJ1-6; a possible D gene is TRBD1 (5 bases). This CDR3 reads CASSPDHILRGSPLHF. The DNA of the CDR3 is TGTGCCAGCAGCCCGGACCATATCCTTAGGGGTTCACCCCTCCACTTT.